A single sample gave rise to the 26 T cell receptor beta chains below, sequenced in a study of T-cell reconstitution after alpha-beta-depleted transplantation in children. The library targeted TCRbeta and was prepared with unique molecular identifiers. TCRdb redid the calling of the PCR reads with MiXCR, one entry per CDR3 protein. The sample records approximately 130,000 distinct CDR3 sequences, approximately 8.7% being singletons. This specimen was PBMCs, mostly from graft donor cells, taken 180 days after TCRalphabeta/CD19-depleted stem cell transplant. These receptors all come from a girl younger than two who had a stem cell transplant for combined immunodeficiency, so the T cells may come from the graft donor.

V and J are TRBV7-2 and TRBJ2-3, with TRBD2 as a possible D gene (7 bases). Germline-derived CDR1 and CDR2 are SGHTA and FQGNSA. Trimming took 3 bases from V and 6 from J, leaving 19 bases between them. The CDR3 sequence is 16 residues long. CDR3 sequence reads: CASSFRWGGLPDTQYF. The CDR3 DNA is TGTGCCAGCAGCTTCCGGTGGGGGGGGCTGCCCGATACGCAGTATTTT.

CDR3 in amino acids: CASTERSGELFF. CDR3 bases: TGTGCCAGCACCGAGAGATCCGGGGAGCTGTTTTTT. This rearrangement joins TRBV5-5 to TRBJ2-2; D gene unclear. Per the germline V gene, CDR1 is SGHKS and CDR2 is YYEKEE (reference sequence). The CDR3 totals 12 residues. Between the trimmed V and J ends, which lost 6 bases and 6 bases, there was a span of 9 bases.

Only a few counts were recorded for this clonotype. The V call is TRBV3-1, the J call TRBJ2-3, with D unresolved. The CDR3 contains 11 residues. Germline V gene data show CDR1 as LGHDT and CDR2 as YNNKEL (reference sequence). The ends were cut back, 1 base at V and 4 bases at J, with 0 bases in the middle. CDR3 DNA sequence: TGTGCCAGCAGCCAAGCAGATACGCAGTATTTT. Translated: CASSQADTQYF.

This chain links TRBV20-1 with TRBJ2-1; D not resolved. Germline assignment: CDR1 DFQATT and CDR2 SNEGSKA (reference sequence). This CDR3 contains 11 residues. The V end was cut by 4 bases, the J end by 7 bases, with 8 bases between. The DNA of the CDR3 is TGCAGTGCTACCTTGTATAATGAGCAGTTCTTC. This codes for CSATLYNEQFF.

This clonotype has more than one count but fewer than ten. This chain joins TRBV20-1 and TRBJ2-3; 8 bases are a match to TRBD1. J gave up 3 bases and V 3 bases, and 2 bases lay outside the gene matches. CDR3 length equals 13 residues. The germline CDR1 and CDR2 sequences are DFQATT and SNEGSKA (reference sequence). Written as DNA, the CDR3 is TGCAGTGCTAGTGGACAGGGAACAGATACGCAGTATTTT. Amino acids: CSASGQGTDTQYF.

The chain uses TRBV30 and TRBJ2-5; D might be TRBD1 (6 bases). V was cut by 1 base and J by 5 bases, with 8 bases left in between. CDR3 length equals 12 residues. Germline lookup yields CDR1 GTSNPN and CDR2 SVGIG (reference sequence). CDR3 loop: CAWSADRETQYF. CDR3 bases: TGTGCCTGGAGTGCTGACAGGGAGACCCAGTACTTC.

This clonotype was recorded a few times. The chain employs TRBV12-3 or TRBV12-4 and TRBJ2-1; no firm D call. V was pared by 8 bases and J by 5 bases, with 16 bases between. CDR3 size: 14 residues. The CDR3 is CASLLWAVDNEQFF. The DNA for the CDR3 is TGTGCCAGCCTCCTATGGGCGGTTGACAATGAGCAGTTCTTC.

This clonotype has a handful of counts. J is TRBJ2-5 and V is TRBV6-2 or TRBV6-3; D unresolved. V was pared by 3 bases and J by 5 bases, with 13 bases between. The CDR3 spans 14 residues. Germline values: CDR1 MNHEY, CDR2 SVGEGT. The CDR3 loop is CASSYRQGMETQYF. In nucleotides, the CDR3 is TGTGCCAGCAGTTATCGTCAAGGGATGGAGACCCAGTACTTC.

This clonotype was recorded a few times. CDR3 DNA sequence: TGTGCCAGCAGCCGTTCCGGTAGCGGGAGGATCGCAGATACGCAGTATTTT. It yields the protein CASSRSGSGRIADTQYF. The chain employs TRBV11-2 and TRBJ2-3, with 10 bases matching TRBD2. This CDR3 spans 17 amino acids. The V and J ends lost 5 bases and 4 bases, in that order; junction bases with no gene match: 12. The germline CDR1 and CDR2 sequences are SGHAT and FQNNGV.

There are a few counts of this clonotype. This chain joins TRBV29-1 and TRBJ2-7; TRBD1 aligns across 9 bases. Germline V gene lookup returns CDR1 SQVTM and CDR2 ANQGSEA. V gave up 6 bases and J gave up 5 bases; unmatched junction bases: 8. The CDR3 length is 13 residues. CDR3 amino acids: CSVVQGALHEQYF. Written as DNA, the CDR3 is TGCAGCGTGGTACAGGGGGCGTTGCACGAGCAGTACTTC.

The table lists this clonotype with many counts. The gene calls are TRBV12-3 or TRBV12-4 and TRBJ1-5, with TRBD1 matching over 7 bases. Losses at the gene ends were 2 bases for V and 4 bases for J; bases not matched to a gene: 2. The CDR3 consists of 14 residues. CDR3 nucleotide sequence: TGTGCCAGCAGTTTATGGGACAGTAATCAGCCCCAGCATTTT. Translating it yields CASSLWDSNQPQHF.

This clonotype was found a few times. The chain joins TRBV20-1 to TRBJ2-7, with 10 bases aligning to TRBD1. J gave up 3 bases and V 6 bases, and 5 bases lay outside the gene matches. CDR1 and CDR2 (germline): DFQATT, SNEGSKA (reference sequence). The CDR3 is 13 amino acids. CDR3 residues: CSAQGQGIYEQYF. Written as DNA, the CDR3 is TGCAGTGCACAGGGACAGGGGATCTACGAGCAGTACTTC.

Points on this clonotype: Mismatch with germline at one junction end may stem from a read error. The J gene is TRBJ2-1, the V gene TRBV6-2 or TRBV6-3; D possibly uses TRBD1 or TRBD2 (5 bases each). The length of the CDR3 is 15 residues. Germline V lookup: CDR1 MNHEY, CDR2 SVGEGT. In nucleotides, the CDR3 is TGTTCCAGCAGTTACGGGGCCAGGGAAACTAATGAGCAGTTCTTC. This translates into CSSSYGARETNEQFF.

This clonotype occurred many times. The V call is TRBV12-3 or TRBV12-4, the J call TRBJ2-3; D gene uncertain. This CDR3 has 14 amino acids. Trimming shortened V by 1 base and J by 2 bases, and 7 bases separated the two germline ends. The CDR3 DNA sequence: TGTGCCAGCAGTTTAGGCGGATACACAGATACGCAGTATTTT. This encodes CASSLGGYTDTQYF.

This clonotype was counted only a few times. This chain joins TRBV7-2 and TRBJ1-5; D not certain. Trimming left V 3 bases short and J 2 bases short, with 11 bases between. CDR1 is SGHTA and CDR2 is FQGNSA in the germline V gene. This CDR3 spans 15 amino acids. The CDR3 region has the DNA TGTGCCAGCAGCTTGAGTAGTGGTGGCAATCAGCCCCAGCATTTT. Its translation is CASSLSSGGNQPQHF.

The chain links TRBV20-1 to TRBJ1-2, with TRBD1 matching 7 bases. In germline, CDR1 is DFQATT, CDR2 SNEGSKA (reference sequence). The V and J ends lost 2 bases and 4 bases, in that order; junction bases with no gene match: 4. The CDR3 loop spans 13 amino acids. The CDR3 sequence: CSARWDSSYGYTF. The CDR3 DNA reads as TGCAGTGCTAGATGGGACAGCTCCTATGGCTACACCTTC.

The sample holds a few counts of this clonotype. This rearrangement joins TRBV7-3 to TRBJ2-5; unclear D gene. Germline V gives CDR1 SGHTA, CDR2 FQGTGA. The CDR3 totals 13 residues. V dropped 4 bases and J dropped 4 bases, with 10 bases sitting between them. The CDR3 region is CASSWSIGETQYF. In nucleotides, the CDR3 is TGTGCCAGCAGCTGGAGCATCGGAGAGACCCAGTACTTC.

The rearrangement uses TRBV27 and TRBJ1-2; 8 bases align to TRBD1. Germline CDR1 is MNHEY and CDR2 is SMNVEV (reference sequence). The ends lost 10 bases at V and 4 bases at J; junction bases unmatched: 8. The length of the CDR3 is 13 residues. DNA of the CDR3: TGTGCCACCGCAACCGGGACAGGCTATGGCTACACCTTC. Translated: CATATGTGYGYTF.

This clonotype has a handful of counts. The J gene is TRBJ1-5, the V gene TRBV2; D is ambiguous. V lost 4 bases, J lost 3 bases, and 13 bases lay in between. The CDR3 covers 15 residues. Germline CDR1 SNHLY, CDR2 FYNNEI. Written as DNA, the CDR3 is TGTGCCAGCAGTGCGGACCGAGATAACAATCAGCCCCAGCATTTT. It codes for CASSADRDNNQPQHF.

This clonotype is deemed medium-sized. The chain couples TRBV12-3 or TRBV12-4 to TRBJ2-4, with D perhaps matching TRBD1 (6 bases). Trimming took 6 bases from V and 3 from J, leaving 18 bases between them. The length of the CDR3 is 16 residues. The CDR3 sequence is CASSPGRVGGKNIQYF. DNA of the CDR3: TGTGCCAGCAGCCCAGGTCGGGTAGGGGGCAAAAACATTCAGTACTTC.

This chain connects TRBV27 to TRBJ2-3; 9 nucleotides line up with TRBD2. There are 15 residues in the CDR3. The V and J ends lost 4 bases and 1 base, in that order; junction bases with no gene match: 3. In germline, CDR1 is MNHEY, CDR2 SMNVEV (reference sequence). This chain's CDR3 is CASSSERGGTDTQYF. The DNA of the CDR3 is TGTGCCAGCAGTTCGGAGCGGGGGGGCACAGATACGCAGTATTTT.

This chain uses TRBV18 with TRBJ2-7; the match to TRBD1 covers 8 bases. J lost 3 bases, V lost 3 bases, and 7 bases had no gene match. Germline V lookup: CDR1 KGHSH, CDR2 LQKENI. The CDR3 extends over 15 amino acids. The CDR3 sequence is CASSPSDRVGYEQYF. The CDR3 coding sequence is TGTGCCAGCTCACCCTCGGACAGGGTGGGCTACGAGCAGTACTTC.

The gene calls are TRBV29-1 and TRBJ2-3; 8 nucleotides line up with TRBD1. There are 13 residues in the CDR3. V lost 6 bases, J lost 0 bases, and 2 bases stayed unmatched. From germline, CDR1 is SQVTM and CDR2 ANQGSEA. The CDR3 sequence is CSVGQGSTDTQYF. Written as DNA, the CDR3 is TGCAGCGTCGGACAGGGAAGCACAGATACGCAGTATTTT.

This chain connects TRBV7-2 to TRBJ2-1; 10 positions agree with TRBD2. The J segment lost 4 bases and the V segment lost 5 bases, leaving 11 bases of the junction unmatched. This CDR3 region has 17 residues. Germline CDR1 is SGHTA and CDR2 is FQGNSA. CDR3 protein: CASSPGWTSGFYNEQFF. The DNA for the CDR3 is TGTGCCAGCAGCCCGGGGTGGACTAGCGGTTTTTACAATGAGCAGTTCTTC.

The chain links TRBV7-9 to TRBJ2-2; 9 nucleotides line up with TRBD1. The CDR3 runs 17 residues. V was pared by 5 bases and J by 4 bases, with 11 bases of the junction left unmatched. Germline lookup yields CDR1 SEHNR and CDR2 FQNEAQ (reference sequence). In DNA, the CDR3 is TGTGCCAGCAGCAACCGGGACAGGGTCCTTTCCACCGGGGAGCTGTTTTTT. Protein sequence: CASSNRDRVLSTGELFF.

This rearrangement joins TRBV16 to TRBJ2-4, with 10 bases identical to TRBD2. Per germline, CDR1 KGHSY and CDR2 FQNENV. The CDR3 covers 16 residues. Trimming removed 2 bases from V and 4 bases from J; junction bases left unmatched: 5. The CDR3 sequence is CASSQVPSGRKNIQYF. CDR3 sequence (DNA): TGTGCCAGCAGCCAAGTCCCTAGCGGGAGAAAAAACATTCAGTACTTC. The full variable domain, with the rest looked up from reference TRBV16 and TRBJ2-4, is GEEVAQTPKHLVRGEGQKAKLYCAPIKGHSYVFWYQQVLKNEFKFLISFQNENVFDETGMPKERFSAKCLPNSPCSLEIQATKLEDSAVYFCASSQVPSGRKNIQYFGAGTRLSVL.